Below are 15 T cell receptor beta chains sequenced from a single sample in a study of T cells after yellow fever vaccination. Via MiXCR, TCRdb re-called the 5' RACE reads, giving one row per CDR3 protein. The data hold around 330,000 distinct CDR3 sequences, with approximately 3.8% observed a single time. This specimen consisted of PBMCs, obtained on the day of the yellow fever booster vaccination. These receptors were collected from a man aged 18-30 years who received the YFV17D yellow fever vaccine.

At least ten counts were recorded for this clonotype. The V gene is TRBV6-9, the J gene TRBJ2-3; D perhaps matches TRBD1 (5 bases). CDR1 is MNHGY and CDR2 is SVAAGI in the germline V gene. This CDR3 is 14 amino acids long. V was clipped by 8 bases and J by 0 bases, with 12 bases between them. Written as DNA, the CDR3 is TGTGCCAGCTTTGGAAACAGGAGCACAGATACGCAGTATTTT. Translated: CASFGNRSTDTQYF.

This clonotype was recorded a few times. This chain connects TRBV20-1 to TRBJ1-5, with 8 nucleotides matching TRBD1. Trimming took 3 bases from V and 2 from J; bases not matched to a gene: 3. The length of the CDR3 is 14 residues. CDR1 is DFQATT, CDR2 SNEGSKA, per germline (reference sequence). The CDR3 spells CSASATGGNQPQHF. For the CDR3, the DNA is TGCAGTGCTAGCGCGACAGGGGGCAATCAGCCCCAGCATTTT.

In DNA, the CDR3 is TGTGCCAGCTCACAAATGGACAGCTATGGCTACACCTTC. The encoded protein is CASSQMDSYGYTF. The genes are TRBV18 and TRBJ1-2; possible D gene TRBD1, 6 bases. CDR1 and CDR2 (germline): KGHSH, LQKENI. There are 13 residues in the CDR3. V lost 4 bases and J lost 4, with 10 bases in between. The variable domain in full, with the rest retrieved from reference TRBV18 and TRBJ1-2, is NAGVMQNPRHLVRRRGQEARLRCSPMKGHSHVYWYRQLPEEGLKFMVYLQKENIIDESGMPKERFSAEFPKEGPSILRIQQVVRGDSAAYFCASSQMDSYGYTFGSGTRLTVV.

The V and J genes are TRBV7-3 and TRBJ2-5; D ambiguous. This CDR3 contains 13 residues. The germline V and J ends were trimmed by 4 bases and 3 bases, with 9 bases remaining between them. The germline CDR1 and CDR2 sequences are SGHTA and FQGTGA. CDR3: CASSSGNKETQYF. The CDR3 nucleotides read TGTGCCAGCAGCTCTGGGAACAAAGAGACCCAGTACTTC.

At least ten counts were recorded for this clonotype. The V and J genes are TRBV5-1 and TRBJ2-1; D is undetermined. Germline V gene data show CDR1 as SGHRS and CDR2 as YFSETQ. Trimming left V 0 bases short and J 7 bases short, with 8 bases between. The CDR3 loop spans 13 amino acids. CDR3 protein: CASSLGVTNEQFF. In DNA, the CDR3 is TGCGCCAGCAGCTTGGGGGTGACGAATGAGCAGTTCTTC.

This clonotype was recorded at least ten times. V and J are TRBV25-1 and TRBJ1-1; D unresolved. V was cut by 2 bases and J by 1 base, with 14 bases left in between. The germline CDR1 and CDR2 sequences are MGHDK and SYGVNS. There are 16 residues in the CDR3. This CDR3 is CASSERLGGPNTEAFF. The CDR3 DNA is TGTGCCAGCAGTGAAAGATTGGGCGGACCGAACACTGAAGCTTTCTTT. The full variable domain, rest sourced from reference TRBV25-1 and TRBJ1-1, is EADIYQTPRYLVIGTGKKITLECSQTMGHDKMYWYQQDPGMELHLIHYSYGVNSTEKGDLSSESTVSRIRTEHFPLTLESARPSHTSQYLCASSERLGGPNTEAFFGQGTRLTVV.

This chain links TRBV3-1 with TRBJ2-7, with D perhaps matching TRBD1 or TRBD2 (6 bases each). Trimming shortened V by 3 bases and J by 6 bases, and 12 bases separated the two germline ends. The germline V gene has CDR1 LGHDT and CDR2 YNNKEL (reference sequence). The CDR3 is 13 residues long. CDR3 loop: CASSHWGASEQYV. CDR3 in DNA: TGTGCCAGCAGCCACTGGGGGGCATCCGAGCAGTACGTC.

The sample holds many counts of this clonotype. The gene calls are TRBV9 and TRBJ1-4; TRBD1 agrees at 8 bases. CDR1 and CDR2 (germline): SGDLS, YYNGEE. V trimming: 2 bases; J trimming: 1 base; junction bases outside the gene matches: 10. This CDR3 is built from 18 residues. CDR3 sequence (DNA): TGTGCCAGCAGCGTGGGACAGGAAGCTTTAATAACTAATGAAAAACTGTTTTTT. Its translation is CASSVGQEALITNEKLFF.

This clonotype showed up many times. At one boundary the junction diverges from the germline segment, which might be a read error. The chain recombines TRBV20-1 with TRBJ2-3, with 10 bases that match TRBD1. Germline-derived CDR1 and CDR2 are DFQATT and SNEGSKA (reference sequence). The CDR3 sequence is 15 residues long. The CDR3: CSAGDRGRWTDTQYF. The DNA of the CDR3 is TGCAGTGCTGGAGACAGGGGGCGATGGACAGATACGCAGTATTTT.

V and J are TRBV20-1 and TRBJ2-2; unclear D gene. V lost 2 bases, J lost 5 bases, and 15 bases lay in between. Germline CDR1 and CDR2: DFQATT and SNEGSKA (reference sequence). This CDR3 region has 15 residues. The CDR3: CSARNMAWGTGELFF. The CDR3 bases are TGCAGTGCTAGAAACATGGCGTGGGGAACCGGGGAGCTGTTTTTT.

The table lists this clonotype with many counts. As DNA, the CDR3 is TGTGCCACCAGTAGCCGGACCAGCGACGAGCAGTACTTC. This sequence encodes CATSSRTSDEQYF. This chain connects TRBV24-1 to TRBJ2-7; no firm D call. Germline assignment: CDR1 KGHDR and CDR2 SFDVKD. Between the trimmed V and J ends, which lost 6 bases and 5 bases, there was a span of 13 bases. The CDR3 has 13 residues.

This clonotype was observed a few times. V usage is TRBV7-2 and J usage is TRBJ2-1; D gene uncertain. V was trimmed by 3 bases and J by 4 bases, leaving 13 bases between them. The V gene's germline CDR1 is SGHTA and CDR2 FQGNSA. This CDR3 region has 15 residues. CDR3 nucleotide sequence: TGTGCCAGCAGCTTGGAGTTTCGCGGTTACAATGAGCAGTTCTTC. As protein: CASSLEFRGYNEQFF.

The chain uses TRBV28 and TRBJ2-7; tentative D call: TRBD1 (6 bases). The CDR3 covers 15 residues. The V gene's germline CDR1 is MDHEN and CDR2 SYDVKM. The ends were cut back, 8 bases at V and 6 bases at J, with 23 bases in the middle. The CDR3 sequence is CASQVATAGDREQYV. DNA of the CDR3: TGTGCCAGCCAAGTCGCTACCGCAGGGGATCGCGAGCAGTACGTC.

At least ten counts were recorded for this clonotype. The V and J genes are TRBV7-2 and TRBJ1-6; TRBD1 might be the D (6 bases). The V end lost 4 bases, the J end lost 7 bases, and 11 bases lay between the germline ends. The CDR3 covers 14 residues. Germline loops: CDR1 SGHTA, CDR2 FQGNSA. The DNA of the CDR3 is TGTGCCAGCAGCTCCCGGACAGAAAATTCACCCCTCCACTTT. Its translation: CASSSRTENSPLHF.

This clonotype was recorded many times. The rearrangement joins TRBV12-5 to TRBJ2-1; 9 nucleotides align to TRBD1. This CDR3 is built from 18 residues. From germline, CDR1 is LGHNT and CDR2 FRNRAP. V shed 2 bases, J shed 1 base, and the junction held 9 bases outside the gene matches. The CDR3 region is CASGLTRTGTGSYNEQFF. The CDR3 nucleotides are TGTGCTAGTGGTTTGACGAGGACCGGGACAGGGTCCTACAATGAGCAGTTCTTC.